The 23 T cell receptor beta chains below come from one sample, sequenced in a study of response to subunit inactivated influenza vaccine. TCRdb re-analysed the RT-PCR reads in MiXCR, keeping a single row per CDR3 protein. The sample shows about 830,000 distinct CDR3 sequences, about 18% of them seen only once. This specimen consisted of PBMCs from blood, obtained 5 days after vaccination. Receptor source: a man aged 45-65 years who received an inactivated influenza vaccine.

There are many counts of this clonotype. The chain has TRBV20-1 and TRBJ2-1, with TRBD2 matching 14 bases. Unmatched junction bases numbered 15, after V lost 2 bases and J lost 9 bases. Germline lookup yields CDR1 DFQATT and CDR2 SNEGSKA (reference sequence). There are 18 residues in the CDR3. Here the CDR3 reads CSARRRRLAGGPAGEQFF. The CDR3 coding sequence is TGCAGTGCTAGACGTAGACGACTAGCGGGAGGGCCGGCGGGTGAGCAGTTCTTC.

Ten or more counts support this clonotype. The chain is built from TRBV29-1 and TRBJ1-1; 7 bases match TRBD1. This CDR3 has 14 amino acids. Germline V gives CDR1 SQVTM, CDR2 ANQGSEA. V trimming: 5 bases; J trimming: 6 bases; junction bases outside the gene matches: 12. The DNA of the CDR3 is TGCAGCGTTTTCCAGGGGGGCCAAGATGCTGAAGCTTTCTTT. Residues: CSVFQGGQDAEAFF.

V is TRBV29-1 and J is TRBJ2-2, with 9 bases lining up with TRBD1. The CDR3 has 15 amino acids. The germline V gene has CDR1 SQVTM and CDR2 ANQGSEA. With 7 bases clipped from V and 4 bases from J, the junction kept 10 bases outside the gene matches. The CDR3 region is CSAQRGTGSTGELFF. The DNA for the CDR3 is TGCAGCGCACAGCGAGGGACAGGGAGCACCGGGGAGCTGTTTTTT.

This clonotype was counted ten times or more. The genes are TRBV5-1 and TRBJ2-1, with a tentative D call TRBD1 (6 bases). The CDR3 spans 15 residues. Per germline, CDR1 SGHRS and CDR2 YFSETQ. The germline V and J ends were trimmed by 3 bases and 1 base, with 11 bases remaining between them. As DNA, the CDR3 is TGCGCCAGCAGCTGGGACATCTCATCCTACAATGAGCAGTTCTTC. Translating it yields CASSWDISSYNEQFF.

This clonotype turned up a few times. J is TRBJ2-2 and V is TRBV4-1; D is unresolved. Germline V gives CDR1 MGHRA, CDR2 YSYEKL. V lost 0 bases to trimming and J lost 4 bases, with 15 bases between them. The CDR3 has 17 amino acids. CDR3 DNA sequence: TGCGCCAGCAGCCAAGATCCGTTCCCAGGCGGCACCGGGGAGCTGTTTTTT. Translating gives CASSQDPFPGGTGELFF.

The chain is built from TRBV20-1 and TRBJ2-1; possible D gene TRBD1, 6 bases. The CDR3 is 13 residues long. The V end was cut by 3 bases, the J end by 8 bases, with 14 bases between. Germline CDR1 reads DFQATT; CDR2 reads SNEGSKA (reference sequence). CDR3 coding DNA: TGCAGTGCTAGCAGAGGGGGTTTGGATGAGCAGTTCTTC. Amino acid sequence: CSASRGGLDEQFF.

This sequence joins TRBV28 and TRBJ1-2; perhaps TRBD1 as D (5 bases). With 2 bases removed from V and 4 bases from J, the gap between germline ends came to 11 bases. This CDR3 is built from 14 residues. Germline V gene lookup returns CDR1 MDHEN and CDR2 SYDVKM. As DNA, the CDR3 is TGTGCCAGCAGTTTACGGGCAGGGAGCTATGGCTACACCTTC. This sequence encodes CASSLRAGSYGYTF.

The J gene is TRBJ1-6, the V gene TRBV5-1; D gene uncertain. V was shortened by 5 bases and J by 10 bases, with 16 bases between the two germline ends. The length of the CDR3 is 14 residues. Germline V gene sequence: CDR1 SGHRS, CDR2 YFSETQ. The CDR3 DNA follows: TGCGCCAGCAGAGAGGGAGCTAGTGGCTCACCCCTCCACTTT. Its protein product is CASREGASGSPLHF.

The chain links TRBV11-3 to TRBJ2-2, with 11 nucleotides matching TRBD2. The V and J ends lost 4 bases and 4 bases, in that order; junction bases with no gene match: 5. Germline V gene data show CDR1 as SGHNT and CDR2 as YENEEA. The CDR3 sequence is 16 residues long. The CDR3 spells CASSSTSGSRTGELFF. As DNA, the CDR3 is TGTGCCAGCAGCTCTACTAGCGGGAGCCGCACCGGGGAGCTGTTTTTT.

The chain joins TRBV10-3 to TRBJ2-7; 8 nucleotides match TRBD1. CDR1 is ENHRY, CDR2 SYGVKD, per germline. This CDR3 is built from 13 residues. After removal of 9 bases from V and 3 bases from J, the junction contained 7 bases not matched to a gene. As DNA, the CDR3 is TGTGCCATAGGACAGGGAGATTACTACGAGCAGTACTTC. Its translation is CAIGQGDYYEQYF.

The V call is TRBV25-1, the J call TRBJ2-3; D not resolved. The CDR3 contains 14 residues. Trimming left V 3 bases short and J 0 bases short, with 7 bases between. Germline-derived CDR1 and CDR2 are MGHDK and SYGVNS. The CDR3 nucleotides are TGTGCCAGCAGTGATAGCATTAGCACAGATACGCAGTATTTT. It encodes CASSDSISTDTQYF. Variable domain in full (rest from reference TRBV25-1 and TRBJ2-3): EADIYQTPRYLVIGTGKKITLECSQTMGHDKMYWYQQDPGMELHLIHYSYGVNSTEKGDLSSESTVSRIRTEHFPLTLESARPSHTSQYLCASSDSISTDTQYFGPGTRLTVL.

CDR3 coding DNA: TGTGCCAGCAGTTTGGTACAGGTATCCGAAAAACTGTTTTTT. It codes for CASSLVQVSEKLFF. The chain carries TRBV12-3 or TRBV12-4 and TRBJ1-4; a weak D match, TRBD1 (5 bases). Trimming shortened V by 3 bases and J by 8 bases, and 13 bases separated the two germline ends. This CDR3 has 14 residues.

The chain joins TRBV4-1 to TRBJ2-7; perhaps TRBD1 as D (6 bases). CDR1 and CDR2 from the germline V gene are MGHRA and YSYEKL. The CDR3 length is 14 residues. Deletions cut 1 base from V and 4 bases from J, with 11 bases between. The CDR3 spells CASSQAQGLYEQYF. The DNA of the CDR3 is TGCGCCAGCAGCCAAGCACAGGGTCTGTACGAGCAGTACTTC.

This clonotype appeared a few times. The chain recombines TRBV9 with TRBJ2-1; a possible D gene is TRBD2 (6 bases). The CDR3 runs to 14 residues. Trimming cost V 4 bases and J 5 bases, with 13 bases left between them. Germline V gives CDR1 SGDLS, CDR2 YYNGEE. The CDR3 nucleotides are TGTGCCAGCAGCTCAGGCGGGACGGACAATGAGCAGTTCTTC. This sequence encodes CASSSGGTDNEQFF.

In regard to this clonotype: Since a much larger clone is just one base distant, this may be a read error. The genes are TRBV28 and TRBJ2-1; TRBD1 might be the D (6 bases). CDR1 and CDR2 from the germline V gene are MDHEN and SYDVKM. This CDR3 has 11 amino acids. The CDR3 here is CATDSLNEEFF. Here the CDR3 DNA reads TGTGCCACGGACAGCCTGAATGAGGAGTTCTTC.

This chain joins TRBV5-4 and TRBJ2-1; D may be TRBD2 (6 bases). The germline V gene encodes CDR1 SGHNT and CDR2 YYREEE (reference sequence). This CDR3 region has 15 residues. The V end was cut by 0 bases, the J end by 6 bases, with 13 bases between. The CDR3 coding sequence is TGTGCCAGCAGCTTGGCGCCAGGGACTGCCAATGAGCAGTTCTTC. Protein product: CASSLAPGTANEQFF.

The V gene is TRBV4-1, the J gene TRBJ2-1; D could derive from TRBD1 or TRBD2 (5 bases each). Germline V lookup: CDR1 MGHRA, CDR2 YSYEKL. This CDR3 has 16 residues. V shed 0 bases and J shed 0 bases, with 9 bases lying between them. This chain's CDR3 is CASSQDRGTSYNEQFF. CDR3 DNA: TGCGCCAGCAGCCAAGATCGGGGCACCTCCTACAATGAGCAGTTCTTC.

The genes are TRBV27 and TRBJ1-4; D is uncertain. Germline V lookup: CDR1 MNHEY, CDR2 SMNVEV (reference sequence). This CDR3 region has 13 residues. V was trimmed by 4 bases and J by 1 base, leaving 4 bases between them. CDR3: CASSWGTNEKLFF. For the CDR3, the DNA is TGTGCCAGCAGTTGGGGAACTAATGAAAAACTGTTTTTT.

This clonotype came up many times. The junction departs from germline at one end; a sequencing error may be responsible. This chain uses TRBV10-3 with TRBJ2-7; D is unclear. Looked up from germline, CDR1 is ENHRY and CDR2 is SYGVKD. This CDR3 is 13 amino acids long. The CDR3 spells CAISELTSHEQYF. The CDR3 DNA reads as TGTGCCATCAGTGAACTGACCTCCCACGAGCAGTACTTC.

This clonotype came up a few times. The rearrangement joins TRBV20-1 to TRBJ1-5; the match to TRBD1 covers 10 bases. V was clipped by 4 bases and J by 5 bases; unmatched bases: 5. The CDR3 is made up of 14 amino acids. Germline loops: CDR1 DFQATT, CDR2 SNEGSKA (reference sequence). The CDR3 spells CSAMPGQGYQPQHF. The CDR3 DNA is TGCAGTGCTATGCCGGGACAGGGGTATCAGCCCCAGCATTTT.

This clonotype was counted only a few times. V gene TRBV7-6 combines with J gene TRBJ1-4, with unresolved D. The length of the CDR3 is 15 residues. Trimming stripped 1 base from V and 5 bases from J, with 11 bases between. Germline V gene sequence: CDR1 SGHVS, CDR2 FNYEAQ. The CDR3 reads CASSLEPGANEKLFF. The DNA for the CDR3 is TGTGCCAGCAGCTTAGAGCCCGGCGCGAATGAAAAACTGTTTTTT.

The chain couples TRBV7-6 to TRBJ2-1; maybe TRBD2 (5 bases). Deletions cut 5 bases from V and 5 bases from J, with 13 bases between. CDR1 and CDR2 (germline): SGHVS, FNYEAQ. This CDR3 contains 14 residues. The CDR3 sequence: CASSQLREDNEQFF. The CDR3 region has the DNA TGTGCCAGCAGCCAACTGAGGGAAGACAATGAGCAGTTCTTC.

This clonotype was counted only a few times. The chain couples TRBV5-1 to TRBJ1-4, with D maybe TRBD1 (5 bases). Germline-derived CDR1 and CDR2 are SGHRS and YFSETQ. The CDR3 consists of 13 residues. Trimming took 0 bases from V and 10 from J, leaving 10 bases between them. The CDR3 loop reads CASSLDLRGKLFF. Here the CDR3 DNA reads TGCGCCAGCAGCTTGGATCTGAGGGGAAAACTGTTTTTT.